The rows below give T cell receptor beta chains drawn from one sample of a study of CD8 T cells in ankylosing spondylitis. From the 5' RACE reads, TCRdb called clonotypes with MiXCR, one entry per CDR3 protein. The sample lists more than 150,000 distinct CDR3 sequences, 11% seen once, with under 35% in the top ten. Sequenced sample: blood, either unsorted or a sorted T cell fraction (not recorded which). Receptors originate from a male donor with ankylosing spondylitis or in good health (not recorded which). The CDR3 runs from the conserved cysteine through the conserved F or W. Fields, in order: J gene, V gene, clone size, D gene, CDR3 DNA, CDR3 protein. A D gene is named only where the DNA matches it firmly. Clone size is not always given. Where it is, it says once, few, many or a class for expanded clones.

j_gene: TRBJ2-3
v_gene: TRBV20-1
abundance: .
d_gene: .
CDR3nt: TGCAGTGCCCCGCCGGCGGCTTTGCGCACAGATACGCAGTATTTT
CDR3aa: CSAPPAALRTDTQYF

j_gene: TRBJ1-1
v_gene: TRBV5-1
abundance: many
d_gene: TRBD1
CDR3nt: TGCGCCAGCAGCTTCGCCGGGACAGGCGCTAACACTGAAGCTTTCTTT
CDR3aa: CASSFAGTGANTEAFF

j_gene: TRBJ2-2
v_gene: TRBV10-3
abundance: many
d_gene: .
CDR3nt: TGTGCCATCAGTGAGTCTGGAGCGGCGAACACCGGGGAGCTGTTTTTT
CDR3aa: CAISESGAANTGELFF

j_gene: TRBJ1-2
v_gene: TRBV12-3/TRBV12-4
abundance: many
d_gene: .
CDR3nt: TGTGCCAGCACCACGTCCCTCGGGGGCTATGGCTACACCTTC
CDR3aa: CASTTSLGGYGYTF

j_gene: TRBJ1-2
v_gene: TRBV4-3
abundance: many
d_gene: .
CDR3nt: TGCGCCAGCAGCCAAGATCGAATGGGGTTCTATGGCTACACCTTC
CDR3aa: CASSQDRMGFYGYTF

j_gene: TRBJ2-7
v_gene: TRBV27
abundance: many
d_gene: .
CDR3nt: TGTGCCAGCAGTCCCCAATACGGACCTGCTTCGGACCAGTACTTC
CDR3aa: CASSPQYGPASDQYF

j_gene: TRBJ1-5
v_gene: TRBV28
abundance: many
d_gene: .
CDR3nt: TGTGCCAGCAGTTCACAGGGAGCTCAGCCCCAGCATTTT
CDR3aa: CASSSQGAQPQHF

j_gene: TRBJ2-3
v_gene: TRBV5-1
abundance: .
d_gene: .
CDR3nt: TGCGCCAGCAGCGGGGGGATTATGAGCACAGATACGCAGTATTTT
CDR3aa: CASSGGIMSTDTQYF

j_gene: TRBJ2-5
v_gene: TRBV3-1
abundance: many
d_gene: .
CDR3nt: TGTGCCAGCAGCCCCTTTACGGGCTACCCCCAGCAAGAGACCCAGTACTTC
CDR3aa: CASSPFTGYPQQETQYF

j_gene: TRBJ2-2
v_gene: TRBV6-1
abundance: many
d_gene: .
CDR3nt: TGTGCCAGCCTGGGGACTTCTAACACCGGGGAGCTGTTTTTT
CDR3aa: CASLGTSNTGELFF

j_gene: TRBJ2-2
v_gene: TRBV2
abundance: many
d_gene: .
CDR3nt: TGTGCCAGCAGTGAAAGTACTCACACCGGGGAGCTGTTTTTT
CDR3aa: CASSESTHTGELFF

j_gene: TRBJ1-5
v_gene: TRBV25-1
abundance: many
d_gene: .
CDR3nt: TGTGCCAGCAGTGAATCGGCAGAGGTGGATCAGCCCCAGCATTTT
CDR3aa: CASSESAEVDQPQHF

j_gene: TRBJ1-1
v_gene: TRBV28
abundance: many
d_gene: .
CDR3nt: TGTGCCAGCAACGCCGCTTGGGGAACTGAAGCTTTCTTT
CDR3aa: CASNAAWGTEAFF

j_gene: TRBJ2-1
v_gene: TRBV5-4
abundance: many
d_gene: .
CDR3nt: TGTGCCAGCAGCAAGGGTGAGGGAGGCAGGGTGAACAATGAGCAGTTCTTC
CDR3aa: CASSKGEGGRVNNEQFF

j_gene: TRBJ2-3
v_gene: TRBV7-9
abundance: few
d_gene: .
CDR3nt: TGTGCCAGCAGCACCCCTAGCCTCCGAAAGTATTTT
CDR3aa: CASSTPSLRKYF

j_gene: TRBJ2-5
v_gene: TRBV7-9
abundance: .
d_gene: TRBD2
CDR3nt: TGTGCCAGCAGCCTACTGACTAGCCCAGAGACCCAGTACTTC
CDR3aa: CASSLLTSPETQYF

j_gene: TRBJ1-5
v_gene: TRBV5-5
abundance: .
d_gene: TRBD1
CDR3nt: TGTGCCAGCAACCCTGGGGACAGGCTCCAGCCCCAGCATTTT
CDR3aa: CASNPGDRLQPQHF

j_gene: TRBJ1-1
v_gene: TRBV6-1
abundance: many
d_gene: .
CDR3nt: TGTGCCAGCAGTGAGTTTCAGGACACTGAAGCTTTCTTT
CDR3aa: CASSEFQDTEAFF

j_gene: TRBJ1-2
v_gene: TRBV20-1
abundance: .
d_gene: .
CDR3nt: TGCAGTGTCCACGGGACAACAAGGTCTGACGGCTACACCTTC
CDR3aa: CSVHGTTRSDGYTF

j_gene: TRBJ2-2
v_gene: TRBV5-1
abundance: many
d_gene: .
CDR3nt: TGCGCCAGCAGCTTGGATGGCGGGGACACCGGGGAGCTGTTTTTT
CDR3aa: CASSLDGGDTGELFF

j_gene: TRBJ2-3
v_gene: TRBV4-1
abundance: many
d_gene: .
CDR3nt: TGCGCCAGCAGCCAAGACCATCCTAGCACAGATACGCAGTATTTT
CDR3aa: CASSQDHPSTDTQYF

j_gene: TRBJ2-3
v_gene: TRBV9
abundance: many
d_gene: .
CDR3nt: TGTGCCAGCAGCGGGGTACGAGAAACTAGCACAGATACGCAGTATTTT
CDR3aa: CASSGVRETSTDTQYF

j_gene: TRBJ1-3
v_gene: TRBV20-1
abundance: many
d_gene: TRBD1
CDR3nt: TGCAGTGCCGAAAAAGATAGCCGACAGGGCCACTCTGGAAACACCATATATTTT
CDR3aa: CSAEKDSRQGHSGNTIYF

j_gene: TRBJ2-5
v_gene: TRBV19
abundance: few
d_gene: .
CDR3nt: TGTGCCAGTAGTTCGTTGGGTGGGAAACAAGAGACCCAGTACTTC
CDR3aa: CASSSLGGKQETQYF

j_gene: TRBJ1-3
v_gene: TRBV29-1
abundance: many
d_gene: TRBD1
CDR3nt: TGCAGCGTTGAAGACCCCCCGACAGGGGGAAACACCATATATTTT
CDR3aa: CSVEDPPTGGNTIYF

j_gene: TRBJ2-3
v_gene: TRBV2
abundance: many
d_gene: .
CDR3nt: TGTGCCAGCAGTGAAGCTGCGGCCCGCGCAGATACGCAGTATTTT
CDR3aa: CASSEAAARADTQYF

j_gene: TRBJ1-2
v_gene: TRBV30
abundance: .
d_gene: .
CDR3nt: TGTGCCTGCACGGGGGTTAACTATGGCTACACCTTC
CDR3aa: CACTGVNYGYTF

j_gene: TRBJ1-4
v_gene: TRBV20-1
abundance: few
d_gene: .
CDR3nt: TGCAGTGCTGGGTCGGTCGAGGGGGCTAATGAAAAACTGTTTTTT
CDR3aa: CSAGSVEGANEKLFF

j_gene: TRBJ2-7
v_gene: TRBV20-1
abundance: .
d_gene: TRBD2
CDR3nt: TGCAGTGCTCCTAGCAGGGGGAGGTCGTCTAGCGGGAGCCTCCTCCACTTC
CDR3aa: CSAPSRGRSSSGSLLHF

j_gene: TRBJ2-7
v_gene: TRBV5-5
abundance: many
d_gene: TRBD1
CDR3nt: TGTGCCAGCAGCCCAGGACAGGGAGTTCTTCGCGAGCAGTACTTC
CDR3aa: CASSPGQGVLREQYF

j_gene: TRBJ2-1
v_gene: TRBV7-2
abundance: .
d_gene: .
CDR3nt: TGTGCCAGCAGCTTAGGTGTATCCTACAATGAGCAGTTCTTC
CDR3aa: CASSLGVSYNEQFF

j_gene: TRBJ2-7
v_gene: TRBV7-2
abundance: many
d_gene: .
CDR3nt: TGTGCCAGCAGCTTAGGGACAGCCTACTCCTACGAGCAGTACTTC
CDR3aa: CASSLGTAYSYEQYF